One T cell receptor (beta chain) is described in this entry. This clone has more than one count but fewer than ten. The antigen this receptor binds is unknown. There are no base qualities to consult, and no much larger clone falls within one base. The donors were healthy, HIV-negative adults who had no recently reported acute infections or vaccinations. All donors were Caucasian adults living in Nashville, Tennessee, USA. CD4+ T cells were enriched by magnetic negative selection; naive cells were then positively selected on CD45RA, and the negative fraction formed the memory subset. After blood collection by leukapheresis, PBMCs were isolated using Ficoll-Histopaque density gradient centrifugation and then cryopreserved in the vapor phase of liquid nitrogen. Purity and quantity of every magnetically sorted T cell population were checked by analytical flow cytometry. Genomic DNA was isolated from every sorted fraction and measured by UV absorbance on a Nanodrop 2000c.

The data stem from a study of shared clonotypes between healthy human individuals (dated by TCRdb to about 2020). Study-wide context: Three men and a couple of women, aged 18 to 49 years, made up the cohort. Per donor, three plates each were used for CD4 naive and CD4 memory, two for CD8 naive, and one for CD8 memory. The study deeply sequenced blood TCR repertoires of about 5 healthy adults to estimate repertoire size and the extent of clonotype sharing between individuals. Different laboratories and diverse techniques were used to prepare libraries and sequence TCR repertoires, to increase sequencing depth and limit assay-specific biases. Between about 0.9 and 10 billion PBMCs per donor were obtained by leukapheresis. What the research found in general, with its limitations: About 4.5% of naive CD4, more than 3% of naive CD8, 2.3% of memory CD4, and 0.35% to 0.5% of memory CD8 clonotypes were shared across four donors. Only blood was sampled, and tissue TCR repertoires likely differ from those in blood. The small number of donors limited the genetic and exposure-history diversity represented. Rarefaction of sorted-subset datasets indicated incomplete sequencing despite the large sequencing depth. Compared with non-shared clonotypes, clonotypes shared by all four sorted-subset donors had higher generation probabilities. Larger estimated clonotype richness was generally found for naive subsets than for memory subsets. Based on pairwise subsampling, the degree of clonotype sharing among donors was expected to be affected by sequencing depth.

CDR1 and CDR2 are read off the germline V gene as MDHEN and SYDVKM. Cut back by 2 bases and 5 bases, the V and J ends lie 6 bases apart. Reading from cysteine to phenylalanine, the CDR3 counts 12 amino acids. The CDR3 DNA has 36 bases and is translated from base 1. TCR CDR3 regions were amplified from genomic DNA by multiplex PCR using the deep immunoSEQ assay. Extracted genomic DNA from each cell subset was spread evenly across all wells of several immunoSEQ 96-well plates, with each plate serving as a replicate. Each replicate PCR for sorted subsets received 150 to 250 ng genomic DNA, equal to roughly 29,000 T cell genomes. Purified libraries were quantified with a Qubit 3.0 fluorometer, sized on a Bioanalyzer 2100, and re-quantified with the KAPA Library Quantification kit. Every immunoSEQ 96-well plate was sequenced on a dedicated single-read 150-cycle Illumina NextSeq 550 flow cell. As for how the authors treated the data: Because only junctional sequences without quality scores were contained in the immunoSEQ output, filtering matching that applied to full-length reads could not be performed. Sequences were annotated with PyIR, a Python wrapper for IgBLAST v1.9, using IMGT germline references to assign V/J genes and CDR3. Any read was removed if the V/J assignment was weak (E-value above 1e-6), the CDR3 was missing, or the read contained stop codons, out-of-frame junctions, or ambiguous translated residues. V3J clonotypes were defined as sequences sharing an identical inferred V gene, J gene, and CDR3 amino acid sequence. Percentage overlap between repertoires was calculated by dividing the number of shared unique clonotypes by the size of the smaller repertoire. Three approaches were used to assess repertoire richness: RTK rarefaction, the Chao1 estimator, and Recon v2.1 estimates of unobserved clonotypes. For all TCRbeta clonotypes obtained by the gDNA method from a few donors, generation probabilities were computed with OLGA. The source is immuneACCESS, and TCRdb retained only in-frame sequences with V and J called. Part of the clones is not carried over; for the studies checked, unresolved V genes explain less than half of this, and the remainder is unexplained. The V and J calls and the clone size are those of that table, but D and trimming were determined from the DNA. The sample profile shows roughly 1,000,000 clones; approximately 80% of them were found once. The leading ten clones occupy about 0.52% of the sample.

Specimen: memory CD4+ T cells from PBMCs. The cell subset or site label of this sample denotes: CD45RA-negative fraction. The sequence joins TRBV28 to TRBJ1-1; the D gene cannot be named for sure. This receptor was obtained from a man in his late teens or twenties in good health. Some clones in this sample may be carry-over from other donors' samples. This receptor carries the CDR3 CASSLERTEAFF. The nucleotide sequence is given as TGTGCCAGCAGTTTAGAGCGAACTGAAGCTTTCTTT.